This entry is about one TCR beta chain. The antigen is unknown. This CDR3 is built from 15 residues. The V and J ends lost 3 bases and 0 bases respectively, with 9 bases between them. The germline gives CDR1 MDHEN, CDR2 SYDVKM. Method: immunoSEQ multiplex PCR; TCRdb's copy keeps in-frame clones and lacks some. The sample includes around 100,000 clones, roughly 89% of them seen just once. This specimen comes from a study of OX40 agonist ivuxolimab in advanced cancers. Study overall: Participants, around 80% male, averaged roughly 60 years of age, ranging from roughly 23 to 90. Notes on the study in general: In the 0.1 to 3.0 mg/kg range, CD4+ and CD8+ blood T cells had expanded clonally by week 6.

Peripheral blood came from all dose cohorts at three timepoints. The receptor was derived from an adult with an advanced solid tumor such as melanoma, head and neck, liver or kidney cancer. This sequence joins TRBV28 and TRBJ2-4; weak D call: TRBD2 (7 bases). Sequenced material: CD4+ or CD8+ T cells sorted from blood, taken in a trial of the OX40 agonist ivuxolimab. In nucleotides, the CDR3 is TGTGCCAGCAGTTTGGGGGGGGCAGCCAAAAACATTCAGTACTTC. Protein product: CASSLGGAAKNIQYF. The variable domain in full, completed from reference TRBV28 and TRBJ2-4, reads DVKVTQSSRYLVKRTGEKVFLECVQDMDHENMFWYRQDPGLGLRLIYFSYDVKMKEKGDIPEGYSVSREKKERFSLILESASTNQTSMYLCASSLGGAAKNIQYFGAGTRLSVL.